The present T cell receptor beta chain was sequenced within a study of cytomegalovirus exposure and HLA in healthy donors. Study-level information: Earlier results showed 90 million to 120 million unique TCR beta sequences derived from roughly 190 million T cells.

General study findings and limits: A prior analysis recorded that most TCR beta V segments were productive about 90% or about 30% of the time.

A word on this clone: Its specificity is unknown.

The trim removed 5 bases at V and 7 bases at J, leaving 9 bases unmatched. The CDR3 is 15 residues long. CDR1 and CDR2 from the germline V gene are MNHEY and SVGAGI. Primers for the PCR totalled 60 Vbeta and 13 Jbeta. The protocol was immunoSEQ multiplex PCR, while the TCRdb copy is restricted to in-frame clones and leaves out a portion. The sample yields over 150,000 clones, around 65% seen once. The V call is TRBV6-5, the J call TRBJ2-2; 8 bases agree with TRBD2. Sequencing was done on a sample of PBMCs. The clonotype comes from a woman between 40 and 50 years old in good health and CMV-seropositive. The CDR3 protein is CASSLPGGRGGELFF. CDR3 bases: TGTGCCAGCAGTCTCCCGGGGGGGCGTGGCGGGGAGCTGTTTTTT.